This T cell receptor (beta chain) was retrieved from a study of spatial heterogeneity in lung cancer. In the study overall: The average count in raw reads for each unique TCR and UMI combination exceeded 9.5 appearances. Study-level findings and limits: Within tumors, counts of expanded alpha and beta TCRs tracked tumor mutation counts.

The CDR3 loop spans 13 amino acids. Germline assignment: CDR1 MNHEY and CDR2 SMNVEV (reference sequence). The germline V and J ends were trimmed by 5 bases and 1 base, with 8 bases remaining between them. The time point here: sample taken at primary tumor resection. Whole RNA, isolated from tumor, nontumor lung or frozen PBMC, was sequenced without prior sorting. Every TCR cDNA molecule bore its own unique molecular identifier. TCRdb analysed the 5' RACE reads with MiXCR anew, one entry per CDR3 protein. The sample yields tens of thousands of distinct CDR3 sequences, around 4.8% seen once. This clonotype was counted many times. The antigen is unknown.

The receptor was derived from a male donor with early-stage non-small cell lung cancer. This rearrangement joins TRBV27 to TRBJ1-1; D uncertain. Sample: lung tumor tissue, taken at surgery. This CDR3 reads CASSTRQNTEAFF. CDR3 nucleotides: TGTGCCAGCAGTACCAGACAGAACACTGAAGCTTTCTTT.